This T cell receptor (beta chain) was identified in a study of regulatory T cells. Primers: 52 TRBV forward and 13 TRBJ reverse. Assay: immunoSEQ multiplex PCR; the TCRdb copy retains only in-frame clones and omits some. The data hold about 15,000 clones, with 92% observed a single time. The sequenced material came from CD8+ T cells sorted from blood. This TCR was recovered from a young adult with CD3G deficiency.

In DNA, the CDR3 is TGTGCCAGCACCCGGTTATGCAGGGATGACGAGCAGTACTTC. It specifies CASTRLCRDDEQYF. The gene calls are TRBV6-4 and TRBJ2-7; a possible D gene is TRBD1 (5 bases). The V and J ends lost 7 bases and 5 bases respectively, with 18 bases between them. From germline, CDR1 is MRHNA and CDR2 SNTAGT. The CDR3 is 14 amino acids.